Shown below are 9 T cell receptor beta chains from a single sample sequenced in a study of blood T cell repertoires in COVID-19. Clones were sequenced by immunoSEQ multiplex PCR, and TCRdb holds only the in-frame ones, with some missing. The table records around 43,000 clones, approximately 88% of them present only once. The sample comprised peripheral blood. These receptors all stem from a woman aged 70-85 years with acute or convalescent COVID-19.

CDR3: CASSPSGPYNEQFF. DNA of the CDR3: TGTGCCAGCTCACCCTCAGGGCCATACAATGAGCAGTTCTTC. The V and J genes are TRBV18 and TRBJ2-1, with a possible D match to TRBD1 (5 bases). V was cut by 3 bases and J by 4 bases, with 10 bases left in between. The CDR3 is made up of 14 amino acids. The germline V gene has CDR1 KGHSH and CDR2 LQKENI.

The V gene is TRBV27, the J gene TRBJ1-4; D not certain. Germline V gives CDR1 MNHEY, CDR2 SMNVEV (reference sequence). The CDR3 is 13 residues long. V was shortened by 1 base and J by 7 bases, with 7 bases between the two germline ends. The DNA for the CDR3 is TGTGCCAGCAGTTTATATGAGAGTGAAAAACTGTTTTTT. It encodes CASSLYESEKLFF.

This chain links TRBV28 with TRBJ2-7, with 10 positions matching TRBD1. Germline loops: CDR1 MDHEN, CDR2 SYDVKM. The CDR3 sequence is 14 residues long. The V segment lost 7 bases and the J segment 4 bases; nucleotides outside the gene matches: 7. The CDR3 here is CASKGQGEGYEQYV. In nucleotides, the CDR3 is TGTGCCAGCAAAGGACAGGGGGAAGGTTACGAGCAGTACGTC.

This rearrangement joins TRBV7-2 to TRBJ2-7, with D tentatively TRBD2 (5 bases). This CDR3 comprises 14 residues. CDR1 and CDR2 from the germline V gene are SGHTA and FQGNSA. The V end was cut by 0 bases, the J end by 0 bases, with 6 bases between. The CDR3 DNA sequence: TGTGCCAGCAGCTTAGCCGGGAACTCCTACGAGCAGTACGTC. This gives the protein CASSLAGNSYEQYV.

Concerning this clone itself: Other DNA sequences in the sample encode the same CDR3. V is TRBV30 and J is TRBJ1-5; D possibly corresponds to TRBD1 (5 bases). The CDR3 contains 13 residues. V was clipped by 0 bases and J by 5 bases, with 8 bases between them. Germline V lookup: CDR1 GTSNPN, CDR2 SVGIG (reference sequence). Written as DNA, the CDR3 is TGTGCCTGGAGTGTTCAAGGGGATCAGCCCCAGCATTTT. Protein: CAWSVQGDQPQHF.

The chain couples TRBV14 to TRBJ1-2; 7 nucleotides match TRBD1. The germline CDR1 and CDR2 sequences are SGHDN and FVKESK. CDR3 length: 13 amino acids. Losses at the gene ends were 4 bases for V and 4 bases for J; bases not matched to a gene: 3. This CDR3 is CASSLGQIYGYTF. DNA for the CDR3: TGTGCCAGCAGCCTGGGACAGATCTATGGCTACACCTTC.

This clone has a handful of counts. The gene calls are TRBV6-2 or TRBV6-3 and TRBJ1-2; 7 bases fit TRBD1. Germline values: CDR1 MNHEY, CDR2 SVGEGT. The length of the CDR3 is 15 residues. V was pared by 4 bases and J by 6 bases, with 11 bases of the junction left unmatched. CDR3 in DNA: TGTGCCAGCAGTTCTAGAGCCGGGACAGTGAATGGCTACACCTTC. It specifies CASSSRAGTVNGYTF.

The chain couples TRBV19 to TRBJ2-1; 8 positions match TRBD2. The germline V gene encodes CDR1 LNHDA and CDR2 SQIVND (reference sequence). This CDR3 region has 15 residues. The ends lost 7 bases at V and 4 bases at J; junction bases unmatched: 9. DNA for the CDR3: TGTGCCAGTAAGACGCCGGGACTAGGATACAATGAGCAGTTCTTC. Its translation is CASKTPGLGYNEQFF.

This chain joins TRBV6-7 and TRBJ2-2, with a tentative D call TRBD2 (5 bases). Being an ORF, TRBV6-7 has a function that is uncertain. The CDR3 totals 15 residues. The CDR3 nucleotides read TGTGATTTGACGGGAACGGATGAAGTGGTCGGGGAGCTGTTTTTT. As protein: CDLTGTDEVVGELFF.